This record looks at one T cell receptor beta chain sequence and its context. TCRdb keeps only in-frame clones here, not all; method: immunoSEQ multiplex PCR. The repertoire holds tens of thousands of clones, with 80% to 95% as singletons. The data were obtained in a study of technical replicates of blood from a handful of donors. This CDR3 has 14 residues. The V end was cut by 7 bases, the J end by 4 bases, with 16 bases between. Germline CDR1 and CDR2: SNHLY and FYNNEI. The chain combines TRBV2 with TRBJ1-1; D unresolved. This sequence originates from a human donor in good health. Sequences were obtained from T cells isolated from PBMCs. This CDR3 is CASIRLGSGTEAFF. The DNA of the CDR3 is TGTGCCAGCATTAGACTGGGGAGTGGCACTGAAGCTTTCTTT. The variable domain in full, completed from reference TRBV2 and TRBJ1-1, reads EPEVTQTPSHQVTQMGQEVILRCVPISNHLYFYWYRQILGQKVEFLVSFYNNEISEKSEIFDDQFSVERPDGSNFTLKIRSTKLEDSAMYFCASIRLGSGTEAFFGQGTRLTVV.